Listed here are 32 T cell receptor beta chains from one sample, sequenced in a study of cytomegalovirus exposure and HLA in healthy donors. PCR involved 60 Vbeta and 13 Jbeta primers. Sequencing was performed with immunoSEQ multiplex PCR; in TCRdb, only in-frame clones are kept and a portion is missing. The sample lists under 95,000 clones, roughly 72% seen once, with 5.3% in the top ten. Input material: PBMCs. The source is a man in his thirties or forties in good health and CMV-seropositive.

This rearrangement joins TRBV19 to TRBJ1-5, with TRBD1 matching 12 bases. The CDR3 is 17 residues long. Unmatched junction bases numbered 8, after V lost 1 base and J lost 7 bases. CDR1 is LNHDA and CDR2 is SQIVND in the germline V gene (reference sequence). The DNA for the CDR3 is TGTGCCAGTAGTATAGTTGAGGGACAGGGGGCAAGGCAGCCCCAGCATTTT. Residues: CASSIVEGQGARQPQHF.

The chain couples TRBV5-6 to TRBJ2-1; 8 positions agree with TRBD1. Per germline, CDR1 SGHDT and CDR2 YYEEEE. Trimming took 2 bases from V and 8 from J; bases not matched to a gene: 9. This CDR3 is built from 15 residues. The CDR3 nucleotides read TGTGCCAGCAGCTTACATGGACAGGGCATCGATGAGCAGTTCTTC. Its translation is CASSLHGQGIDEQFF.

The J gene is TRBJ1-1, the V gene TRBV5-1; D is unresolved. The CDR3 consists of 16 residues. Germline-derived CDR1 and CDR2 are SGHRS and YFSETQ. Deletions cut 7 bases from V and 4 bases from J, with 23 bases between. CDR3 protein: CASGQGGGVRGTEAFF. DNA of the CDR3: TGCGCCAGCGGCCAAGGAGGTGGGGTACGGGGCACTGAAGCTTTCTTT. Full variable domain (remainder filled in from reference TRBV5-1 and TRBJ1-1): KAGVTQTPRYLIKTRGQQVTLSCSPISGHRSVSWYQQTPGQGLQFLFEYFSETQRNKGNFPGRFSGRQFSNSRSEMNVSTLELGDSALYLCASGQGGGVRGTEAFFGQGTRLTVV.

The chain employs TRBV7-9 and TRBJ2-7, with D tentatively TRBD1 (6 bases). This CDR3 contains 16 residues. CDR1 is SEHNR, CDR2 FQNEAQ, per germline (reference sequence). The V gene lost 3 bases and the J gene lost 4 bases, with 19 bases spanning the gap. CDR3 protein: CASSLSGTPRKYEQYF. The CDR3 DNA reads TGTGCCAGCAGCTTGTCCGGGACACCCAGAAAATACGAGCAGTACTTC.

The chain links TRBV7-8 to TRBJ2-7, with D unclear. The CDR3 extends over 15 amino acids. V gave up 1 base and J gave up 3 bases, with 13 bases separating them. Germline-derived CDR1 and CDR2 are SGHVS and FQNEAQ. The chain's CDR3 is CASSLEGFPDYEQYV. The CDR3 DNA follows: TGTGCCAGCAGCTTAGAGGGCTTCCCGGACTACGAGCAGTACGTC.

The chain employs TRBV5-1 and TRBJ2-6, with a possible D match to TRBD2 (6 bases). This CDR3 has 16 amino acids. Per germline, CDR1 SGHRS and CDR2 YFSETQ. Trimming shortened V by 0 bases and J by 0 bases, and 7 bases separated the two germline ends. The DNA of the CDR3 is TGCGCCAGCAGCTTGGGGACTACCTCTGGGGCCAACGTCCTGACTTTC. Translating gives CASSLGTTSGANVLTF.

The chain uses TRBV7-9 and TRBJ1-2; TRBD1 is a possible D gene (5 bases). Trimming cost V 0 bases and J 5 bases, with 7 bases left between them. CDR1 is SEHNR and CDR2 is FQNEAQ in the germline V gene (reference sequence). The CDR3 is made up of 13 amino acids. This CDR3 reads CASSLARQYGYTF. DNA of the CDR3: TGTGCCAGCAGCTTAGCGCGACAGTATGGCTACACCTTC.

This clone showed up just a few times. The CDR3 loop is CASSLDPASPFYEQYF. The CDR3 region has the DNA TGTGCCAGCAGCTTAGACCCCGCTAGCCCTTTCTACGAGCAGTACTTC. V gene TRBV7-9 combines with J gene TRBJ2-7, with a weak D call TRBD2 (5 bases). This CDR3 is 16 amino acids long. Germline V gives CDR1 SEHNR, CDR2 FQNEAQ (reference sequence). Deletions cut 1 base from V and 3 bases from J, with 16 bases between.

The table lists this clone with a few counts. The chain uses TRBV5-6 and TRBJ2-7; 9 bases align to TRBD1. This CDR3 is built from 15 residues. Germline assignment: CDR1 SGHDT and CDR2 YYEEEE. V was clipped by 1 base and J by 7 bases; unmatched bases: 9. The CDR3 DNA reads TGTGCCAGCAGCTTGTTCGGGACAGGGAGGTTGGAGCAGTACTTC. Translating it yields CASSLFGTGRLEQYF.

This CDR3 reads CASSIGTGGYTF. In DNA, the CDR3 is TGTGCCAGTAGTATCGGAACAGGGGGCTACACCTTC. V usage is TRBV19 and J usage is TRBJ1-2, with D perhaps matching TRBD1 (6 bases). Germline lookup yields CDR1 LNHDA and CDR2 SQIVND (reference sequence). V was cut by 3 bases and J by 8 bases, with 10 bases left in between. This CDR3 region has 12 residues.

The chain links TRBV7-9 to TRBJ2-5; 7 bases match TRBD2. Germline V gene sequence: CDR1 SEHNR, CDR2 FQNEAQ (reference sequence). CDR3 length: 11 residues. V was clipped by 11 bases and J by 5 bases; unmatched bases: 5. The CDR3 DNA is TGTGCCGGGGGGGGGTCGGAGACCCAGTACTTC. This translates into CAGGGSETQYF. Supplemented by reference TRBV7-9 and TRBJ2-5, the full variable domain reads DTGVSQNPRHKITKRGQNVTFRCDPISEHNRLYWYRQTLGQGPEFLTYFQNEAQLEKSRLLSDRFSAERPKGSFSTLEIQRTEQGDSAMYLCAGGGSETQYFGPGTRLLVL.

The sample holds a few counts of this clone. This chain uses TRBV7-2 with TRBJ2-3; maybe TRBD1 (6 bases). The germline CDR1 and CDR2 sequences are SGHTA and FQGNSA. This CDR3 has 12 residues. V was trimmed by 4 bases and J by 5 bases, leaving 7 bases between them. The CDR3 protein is CASSSQGDTQYF. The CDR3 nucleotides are TGTGCCAGCAGCTCACAGGGAGATACGCAGTATTTT.

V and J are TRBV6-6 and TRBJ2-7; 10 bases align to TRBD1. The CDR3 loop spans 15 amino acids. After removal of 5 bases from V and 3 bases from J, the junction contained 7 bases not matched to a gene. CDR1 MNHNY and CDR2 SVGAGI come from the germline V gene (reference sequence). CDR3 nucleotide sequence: TGTGCCAGCAGTCTGCGACAGGGGGCAAGCTACGAGCAGTACTTC. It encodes CASSLRQGASYEQYF.

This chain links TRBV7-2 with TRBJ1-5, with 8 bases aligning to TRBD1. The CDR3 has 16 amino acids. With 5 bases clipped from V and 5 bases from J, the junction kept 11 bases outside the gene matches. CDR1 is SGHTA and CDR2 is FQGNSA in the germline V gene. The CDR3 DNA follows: TGTGCCAGCAGCCCGGGGAGGGACAGGCTATATCAGCCCCAGCATTTT. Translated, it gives CASSPGRDRLYQPQHF.

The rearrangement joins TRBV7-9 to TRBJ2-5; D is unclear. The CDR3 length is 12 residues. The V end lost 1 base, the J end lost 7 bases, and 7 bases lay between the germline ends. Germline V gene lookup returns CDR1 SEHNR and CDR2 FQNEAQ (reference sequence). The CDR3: CASSLDRGTQYF. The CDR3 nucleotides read TGTGCCAGCAGCTTAGACCGCGGGACCCAGTACTTC.

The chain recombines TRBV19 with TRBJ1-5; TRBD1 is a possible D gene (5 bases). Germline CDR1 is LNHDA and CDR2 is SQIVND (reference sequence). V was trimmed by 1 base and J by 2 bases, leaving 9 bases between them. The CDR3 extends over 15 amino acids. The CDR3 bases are TGTGCCAGTAGTATAGGACAGTCTGGCAATCAGCCCCAGCATTTT. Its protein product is CASSIGQSGNQPQHF.

The CDR3: CASSFNRGNDHEQFF. The DNA of the CDR3 is TGCGCCAGCAGCTTTAACAGGGGAAATGACCATGAGCAGTTCTTC. This chain joins TRBV5-1 and TRBJ2-1; TRBD1 aligns across 7 bases. There are 15 residues in the CDR3. J lost 8 bases, V lost 2 bases, and 10 bases had no gene match. CDR1 and CDR2 from the germline V gene are SGHRS and YFSETQ.

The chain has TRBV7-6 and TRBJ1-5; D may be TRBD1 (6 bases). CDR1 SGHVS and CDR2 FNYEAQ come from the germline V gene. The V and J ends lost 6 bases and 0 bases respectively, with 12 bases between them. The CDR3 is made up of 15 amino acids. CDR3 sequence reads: CASSPGHHSNQPQHF. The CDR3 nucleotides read TGTGCCAGCAGTCCGGGACACCATAGCAATCAGCCCCAGCATTTT.

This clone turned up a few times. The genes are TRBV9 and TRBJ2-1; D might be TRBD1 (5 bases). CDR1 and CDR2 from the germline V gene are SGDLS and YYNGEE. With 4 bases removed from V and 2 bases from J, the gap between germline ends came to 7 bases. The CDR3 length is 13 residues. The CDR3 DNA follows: TGTGCCAGCAGCCCGGACACCTACAATGAGCAGTTCTTC. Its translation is CASSPDTYNEQFF.

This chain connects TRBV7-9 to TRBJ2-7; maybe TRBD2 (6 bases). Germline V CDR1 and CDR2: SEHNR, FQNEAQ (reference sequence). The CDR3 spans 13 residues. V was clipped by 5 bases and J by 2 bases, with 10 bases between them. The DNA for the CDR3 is TGTGCCAGCAGCCCGGCGGGGACCTACGAGCAGTACGTC. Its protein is CASSPAGTYEQYV.

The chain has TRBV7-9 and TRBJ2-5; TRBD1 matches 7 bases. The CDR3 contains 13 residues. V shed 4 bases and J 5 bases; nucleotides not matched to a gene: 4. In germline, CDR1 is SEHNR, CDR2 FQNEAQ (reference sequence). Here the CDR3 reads CASSSTGLETQYF. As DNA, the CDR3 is TGTGCCAGCAGCTCGACAGGGCTGGAGACCCAGTACTTC.

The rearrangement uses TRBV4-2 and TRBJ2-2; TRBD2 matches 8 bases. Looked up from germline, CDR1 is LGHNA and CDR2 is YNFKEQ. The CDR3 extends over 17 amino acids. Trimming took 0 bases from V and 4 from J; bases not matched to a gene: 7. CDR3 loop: CASSQEWVAGLTGELFF. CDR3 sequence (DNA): TGTGCCAGCAGCCAAGAATGGGTAGCGGGGCTCACCGGGGAGCTGTTTTTT.

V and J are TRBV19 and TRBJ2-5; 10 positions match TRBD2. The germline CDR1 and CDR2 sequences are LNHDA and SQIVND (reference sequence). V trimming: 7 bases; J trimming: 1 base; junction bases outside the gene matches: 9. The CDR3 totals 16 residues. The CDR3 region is CASTPRRTSGQETQYF. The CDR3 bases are TGTGCCAGTACCCCCCGGCGGACTAGCGGCCAAGAGACCCAGTACTTC.

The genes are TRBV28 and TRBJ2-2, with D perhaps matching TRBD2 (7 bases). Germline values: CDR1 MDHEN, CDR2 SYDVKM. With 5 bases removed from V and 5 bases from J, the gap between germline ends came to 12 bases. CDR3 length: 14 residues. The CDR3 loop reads CASSRGAGTGELFF. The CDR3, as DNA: TGTGCCAGCAGTCGGGGGGCGGGGACCGGGGAGCTGTTTTTT. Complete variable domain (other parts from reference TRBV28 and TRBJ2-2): DVKVTQSSRYLVKRTGEKVFLECVQDMDHENMFWYRQDPGLGLRLIYFSYDVKMKEKGDIPEGYSVSREKKERFSLILESASTNQTSMYLCASSRGAGTGELFFGEGSRLTVL.

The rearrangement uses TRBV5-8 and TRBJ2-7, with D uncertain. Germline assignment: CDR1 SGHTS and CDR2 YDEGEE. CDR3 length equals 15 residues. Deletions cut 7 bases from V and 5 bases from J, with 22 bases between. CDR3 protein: CASAVGRLGSDEQYF. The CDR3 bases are TGTGCCAGCGCCGTAGGCAGGCTGGGCTCTGACGAGCAGTACTTC.

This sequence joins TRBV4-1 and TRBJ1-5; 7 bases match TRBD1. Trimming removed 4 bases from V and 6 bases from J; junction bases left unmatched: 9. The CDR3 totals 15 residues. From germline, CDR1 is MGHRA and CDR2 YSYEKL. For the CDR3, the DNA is TGCGCCAGCAGCCCATCGGACAGGAGGGGTCAGCCCCAGCATTTT. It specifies CASSPSDRRGQPQHF.

CDR3 coding DNA: TGTGCTAGTGGTTCCGGGACAGGGGTTGAGCAGTTCTTC. This gives the protein CASGSGTGVEQFF. The chain combines TRBV12-5 with TRBJ2-1; 10 bases map to TRBD1. The CDR3 runs 13 residues. Per the germline V gene, CDR1 is LGHNT and CDR2 is FRNRAP. Trimming removed 4 bases from V and 9 bases from J; junction bases left unmatched: 3.

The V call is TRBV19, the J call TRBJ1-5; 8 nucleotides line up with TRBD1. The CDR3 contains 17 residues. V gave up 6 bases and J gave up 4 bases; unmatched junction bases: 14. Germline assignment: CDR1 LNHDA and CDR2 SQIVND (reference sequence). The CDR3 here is CASSPHKPRQGNQPQHF. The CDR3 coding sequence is TGTGCCAGTAGCCCCCATAAACCCCGACAGGGGAATCAGCCCCAGCATTTT.

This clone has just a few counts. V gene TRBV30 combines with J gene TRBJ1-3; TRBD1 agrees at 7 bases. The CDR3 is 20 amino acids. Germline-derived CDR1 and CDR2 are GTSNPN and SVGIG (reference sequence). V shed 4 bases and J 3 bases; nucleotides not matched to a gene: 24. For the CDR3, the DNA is TGTGCCTGGACCCAATCGGGGACAGCCCTTGGCCTGCGGGATGGAAACACCATATATTTT. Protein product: CAWTQSGTALGLRDGNTIYF.

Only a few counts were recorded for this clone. CDR3 sequence: CASSIRTGAQRDPIRYGYTF. The CDR3 coding sequence is TGTGCCAGTAGTATTCGTACAGGGGCCCAACGAGACCCTATCCGCTATGGCTACACCTTC. This chain joins TRBV19 and TRBJ1-2, with 7 bases that match TRBD1. Germline lookup yields CDR1 LNHDA and CDR2 SQIVND (reference sequence). Unmatched junction bases numbered 23, after V lost 3 bases and J lost 4 bases. This CDR3 region has 20 residues.

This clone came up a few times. As DNA, the CDR3 is TGTGCCAGCAGCTCAGGGTTAGGTGGCTACACCTTC. Its protein is CASSSGLGGYTF. V is TRBV5-5 and J is TRBJ1-2; D is perhaps TRBD1 (5 bases). The CDR3 extends over 12 amino acids. The ends were cut back, 3 bases at V and 7 bases at J, with 10 bases in the middle. The germline gives CDR1 SGHKS, CDR2 YYEKEE (reference sequence).

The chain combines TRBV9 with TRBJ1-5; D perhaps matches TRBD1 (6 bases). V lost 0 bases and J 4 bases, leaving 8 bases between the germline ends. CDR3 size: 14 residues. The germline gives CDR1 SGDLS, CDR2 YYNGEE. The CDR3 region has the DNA TGTGCCAGCAGCGTAGGACAGGATAATCAGCCCCAGCATTTT. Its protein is CASSVGQDNQPQHF. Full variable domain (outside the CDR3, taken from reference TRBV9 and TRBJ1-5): DSGVTQTPKHLITATGQRVTLRCSPRSGDLSVYWYQQSLDQGLQFLIQYYNGEERAKGNILERFSAQQFPDLHSELNLSSLELGDSALYFCASSVGQDNQPQHFGDGTRLSIL.